The 7 T cell receptor beta chains presented below share a single source sample, sequenced in a study of CD4 T cell repertoires in COVID-19. The data were produced by immunoSEQ multiplex PCR, yet TCRdb's version contains in-frame clones alone and is incomplete. The sample lists tens of thousands of clones; around four fifths were seen once. The specimen was CD4+ T cells from peripheral blood, collected after recovery from COVID-19. The receptors come from a human donor who had COVID-19.

The chain recombines TRBV28 with TRBJ1-2; the D gene is possibly TRBD1 (6 bases). The CDR3 runs to 14 residues. With 6 bases removed from V and 6 bases from J, the gap between germline ends came to 17 bases. The germline CDR1 and CDR2 sequences are MDHEN and SYDVKM. Here the CDR3 DNA reads TGTGCCAGCAGGGCTCAGGGGAGACAGGATGGCTACACCTTC. Its translation: CASRAQGRQDGYTF.

The J gene is TRBJ2-1, the V gene TRBV28; D is unresolved. This CDR3 spans 14 amino acids. The ends were cut back, 5 bases at V and 6 bases at J, with 14 bases in the middle. The germline V gene has CDR1 MDHEN and CDR2 SYDVKM. The CDR3 loop is CASSPPGPVNEQFF. The DNA of the CDR3 is TGTGCCAGCAGTCCTCCGGGCCCTGTCAATGAGCAGTTCTTC.

The genes are TRBV3-1 (or the pseudogene TRBV3-2) and TRBJ1-2; D is unclear. Germline assignment: CDR1 LGHDT and CDR2 YNNKEL (reference sequence). This CDR3 contains 15 residues. V lost 0 bases and J 2 bases, leaving 10 bases between the germline ends. CDR3 DNA: TGTGCCAGCAGCCAAGACTCGGCAGCCAACTATGGCTACACCTTC. Protein: CASSQDSAANYGYTF.

The chain joins TRBV5-1 to TRBJ1-3; D ambiguous. The germline CDR1 and CDR2 sequences are SGHRS and YFSETQ. V was clipped by 8 bases and J by 1 base, with 10 bases between them. The CDR3 consists of 13 residues. For the CDR3, the DNA is TGCGCCAGTGGGTACAGTTCTGGAAACACCATATATTTT. Translated: CASGYSSGNTIYF.

This chain uses TRBV6-6 with TRBJ2-1; no definite D call. Germline V lookup: CDR1 MNHNY, CDR2 SVGAGI (reference sequence). This CDR3 has 12 residues. Trimming stripped 4 bases from V and 6 bases from J, with 7 bases between. Written as DNA, the CDR3 is TGTGCCAGCAGTTTGGAGAGCAATGAGCAGTTCTTC. It translates to CASSLESNEQFF.

This clone was seen only a few times. The rearrangement links TRBV5-4 to TRBJ1-3; D not resolved. The CDR3 is made up of 16 amino acids. V shed 0 bases and J shed 2 bases, with 12 bases lying between them. Germline CDR1 SGHNT, CDR2 YYREEE (reference sequence). Here the CDR3 reads CASSLGDRGTGNTIYF. CDR3 nucleotide sequence: TGTGCCAGCAGCTTGGGGGATCGAGGTACTGGAAACACCATATATTTT.

This chain joins TRBV4-1 and TRBJ2-4; 10 positions match TRBD2. The CDR3 has 16 residues. Germline CDR1 MGHRA, CDR2 YSYEKL. Trimming cost V 3 bases and J 6 bases; bases outside gene matches: 8. For the CDR3, the DNA is TGCGCCAGCAGCCACCAGCGGGGGGGCGGGAGAAACATTCAGTACTTC. It translates to CASSHQRGGGRNIQYF.